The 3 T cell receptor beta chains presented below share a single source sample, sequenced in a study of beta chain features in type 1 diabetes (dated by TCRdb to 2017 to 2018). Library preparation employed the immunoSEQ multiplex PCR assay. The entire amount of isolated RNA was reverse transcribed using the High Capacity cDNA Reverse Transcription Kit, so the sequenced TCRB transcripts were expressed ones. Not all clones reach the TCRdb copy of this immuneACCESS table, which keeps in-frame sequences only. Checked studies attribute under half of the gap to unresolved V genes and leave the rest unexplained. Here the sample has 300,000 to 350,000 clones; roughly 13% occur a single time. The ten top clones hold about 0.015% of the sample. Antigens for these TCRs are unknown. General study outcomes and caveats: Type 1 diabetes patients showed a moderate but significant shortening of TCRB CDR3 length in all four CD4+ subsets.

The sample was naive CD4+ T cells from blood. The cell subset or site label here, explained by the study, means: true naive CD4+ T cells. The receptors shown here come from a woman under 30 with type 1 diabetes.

DNA of the CDR3: TGTGCTAGTGCCACGGCAGATACGCAGTATTTT. Translating it yields CASATADTQYF. The chain recombines TRBV12-5 with TRBJ2-3; D ambiguous. The CDR3 has 11 amino acids. Per germline, CDR1 LGHNT and CDR2 FRNRAP. Trimming cost V 7 bases and J 4 bases, with 6 bases left between them.

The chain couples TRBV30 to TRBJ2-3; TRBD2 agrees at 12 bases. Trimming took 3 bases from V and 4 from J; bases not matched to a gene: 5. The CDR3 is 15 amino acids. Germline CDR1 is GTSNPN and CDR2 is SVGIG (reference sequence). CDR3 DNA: TGTGCCTGGAGCGGGACTAGCGGGTGGGCAGATACGCAGTATTTT. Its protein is CAWSGTSGWADTQYF.

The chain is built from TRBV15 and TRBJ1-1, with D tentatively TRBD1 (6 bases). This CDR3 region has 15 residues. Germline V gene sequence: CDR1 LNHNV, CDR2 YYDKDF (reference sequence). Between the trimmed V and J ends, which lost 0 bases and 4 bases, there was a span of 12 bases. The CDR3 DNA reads TGTGCCACCAGCAGAGAGAAGGGCAGGGGCACTGAAGCTTTCTTT. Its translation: CATSREKGRGTEAFF. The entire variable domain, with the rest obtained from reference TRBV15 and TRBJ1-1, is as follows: DAMVIQNPRYQVTQFGKPVTLSCSQTLNHNVMYWYQQKSSQAPKLLFHYYDKDFNNEADTPDNFQSRRPNTSFCFLDIRSPGLGDTAMYLCATSREKGRGTEAFFGQGTRLTVV.